The TCR beta chain under discussion was sequenced for a study of T cells in Graves' hyperthyroidism and ophthalmopathy. Study-wide results and caveats: Stable hyperthyroidism and ophthalmopathy were separated using 13 V-J signatures. Within blood appeared most thyroid clonotypes that had expanded above 0.001.

Germline-derived CDR1 and CDR2 are MNHEY and SVGEGT. V lost 5 bases and J 3 bases, leaving 23 bases between the germline ends. The CDR3 has 18 amino acids. Each ophthalmopathy patient scored at least 3 on the Clinical Activity Score and at least 4 on NOSPECS grade, with duration under 3 months. From more than 9.5 ml of fresh peripheral blood, PBMCs were isolated. TCR beta CDR3 regions were amplified from RNA transcripts. In the first-round RT-PCR of the TCR CDR3, the HTBI primer set was used. TCRdb re-called the multiplex PCR reads with MiXCR, one entry per CDR3 protein. The data contain hundreds of thousands of distinct CDR3 sequences, 14% to 15% of them singletons. The sample holds a few counts of this clonotype. Its antigen is not identified.

The source material was blood. The sequence came from a woman between 40 and 55 years old with Graves' ophthalmopathy. The J gene is TRBJ1-5, the V gene TRBV6-2 or TRBV6-3; D unclear. The CDR3 here is CASSPHRRQGLYNQPQHF. As DNA, the CDR3 is TGTGCCAGCAGTCCCCACCGGAGGCAAGGGCTATACAATCAGCCCCAGCATTTT.